This T cell receptor (beta chain) was observed in a study of identical twins. This clonotype was counted between two and nine times. V shed 1 base and J shed 6 bases, with 13 bases lying between them. The CDR3 runs 15 residues. MiXCR was run by TCRdb on the 5' RACE reads, yielding one entry per CDR3 protein. The sample consists of roughly 1,500,000 distinct CDR3 sequences, more than 30% of them appearing once. The rearrangement uses TRBV12-3 or TRBV12-4 and TRBJ1-5; D remains ambiguous. The TCR sequence derives from a newborn girl in good health. The sample comprised cord blood. The CDR3 reads CASSLGWTWGQPQHF. CDR3 DNA sequence: TGTGCCAGCAGTTTAGGTTGGACCTGGGGTCAGCCCCAGCATTTT.